A selection of T cell receptor beta chains follows, all from one sample in a study of blood T cell repertoires in COVID-19. Profiled with immunoSEQ multiplex PCR; TCRdb holds only in-frame clones, not every one. The table lists roughly 250,000 clones, 70% to 90% of them singletons. The source material was peripheral blood. Receptors were obtained from a human donor with COVID-19, enrolled during active disease. The donor label of this sample is uncertain. Each CDR3 is given with its conserved first and last residue. A D gene is named only where the DNA matches it firmly. Only some rows state a clone size, as once, few, many or a class for expanded clones.

DNA | CDR3 | D | V | size | length | J
TGTGCCAGCAGCTTAGATCCAACTCATGAGCAGTTCTTC | CASSLDPTHEQFF | NA | TRBV11-2 | NA | 13 | TRBJ2-1
TGTGCCAGCAGCTCGCGGGGGGCTGAAACGCAGTATTTT | CASSSRGAETQYF | TRBD2 | TRBV5-4 | NA | 13 | TRBJ2-3
TGTGCCAGCAGCGTAGCCCAGAACACTGAAGCTTTCTTT | CASSVAQNTEAFF | NA | TRBV9 | NA | 13 | TRBJ1-1
TGTGCCATCAGTGAGGGTATAAGCGGGGGGTACCAAGAGACCCAGTACTTC | CAISEGISGGYQETQYF | TRBD2 | TRBV10-3 | NA | 17 | TRBJ2-5
TGTGCCAGCTCACCACTACAGGCTGTTAGGAGCACAGATACGCAGTATTTT | CASSPLQAVRSTDTQYF | NA | TRBV18 | NA | 17 | TRBJ2-3
TGTGCCAGCAGTCCCCTTGGGGACAGGGGCCACTACGAGCAGTACTTC | CASSPLGDRGHYEQYF | TRBD1 | TRBV28 | NA | 16 | TRBJ2-7
TGTGCCAGCACTTCTTTAGGAGGGAGCACAGATACGCAGTATTTT | CASTSLGGSTDTQYF | NA | TRBV9 | NA | 15 | TRBJ2-3
TGTGCCAGCAGCCTAGGGTTACGGGGGAGCGCAGACACCGGGGAGCTGTTTTTT | CASSLGLRGSADTGELFF | NA | TRBV11-3 | NA | 18 | TRBJ2-2
TGTGCCAGCAAAAACAGGGGGCGTAATTCACCCCTCCACTTT | CASKNRGRNSPLHF | TRBD1 | TRBV6-6 | NA | 14 | TRBJ1-6
TGTGCCAGCAGTCGGGAGGTCACCGGGGAGCTGTTTTTT | CASSREVTGELFF | TRBD2 | TRBV4-2 | NA | 13 | TRBJ2-2
TGTGCCAGCAGTCCTACAACAGGGCCGAATCAGCCCCAGCATTTT | CASSPTTGPNQPQHF | NA | TRBV25-1 | NA | 15 | TRBJ1-5
TGCGCCAGCAGCCCAGAGGGGAGGACCTACGAGCAGTACTTC | CASSPEGRTYEQYF | NA | TRBV5-1 | NA | 14 | TRBJ2-7
TGCGCCAGCAGCCAGACGAGCAGGGGGCCAGGGGCCAACGTCCTGACTTTC | CASSQTSRGPGANVLTF | TRBD1 | TRBV5-1 | few | 17 | TRBJ2-6
TGTGCCAGCTCACCAACGGGGGGGATTGATGAAAAACTGTTTTTT | CASSPTGGIDEKLFF | NA | TRBV18 | NA | 15 | TRBJ1-4
TGTGCCAGCAGTTTCGCCGGACACCTAGGAGTCGACAATCAGCCCCAGCATTTT | CASSFAGHLGVDNQPQHF | NA | TRBV28 | NA | 18 | TRBJ1-5
TGTGCCAGCAGTTTCCGCGCCGGGGGGCGAAGTGGCTACACCTTC | CASSFRAGGRSGYTF | NA | TRBV28 | NA | 15 | TRBJ1-2
TGTGCCAGCAGTTACGACGCGACAGGGATTAACTATGGCTACACCTTC | CASSYDATGINYGYTF | TRBD1 | TRBV6-5 | NA | 16 | TRBJ1-2
TGTGCCAGCAGTTACTCACTAGCGGGGCTCACAGATACGCAGTATTTT | CASSYSLAGLTDTQYF | TRBD2 | TRBV6-5 | NA | 16 | TRBJ2-3
TGTGCCAGCAGCTTTAGGGTTAGGGGTAATCGGTCACCCCTCCACTTT | CASSFRVRGNRSPLHF | NA | TRBV5-6 | NA | 16 | TRBJ1-6
TGTGCCAGCACGCCACGGCCGGAGGGGAGCGAGCAGTACTTC | CASTPRPEGSEQYF | NA | TRBV9 | NA | 14 | TRBJ2-7